This T cell receptor beta chain was sequenced during a study of T-cell memory formation after mild COVID-19 listed by TCRdb under 2021. For the study in its entirety: TCR sequence clusters from the two donors were found to be largely donor specific. In two donors, T-cell clones that expanded and contracted after mild COVID-19 were followed by sequencing TCRalpha and TCRbeta repertoires longitudinally. The cohort was made up of two young adult volunteers, one female and one male, who were previously healthy.

With regard to this clonotype: It has no known antigen specificity. Within one base of it there is no much larger clone, and no base qualities were kept.

Measured from the cysteine to the phenylalanine, the CDR3 is 16 residues long. Only CDR3 DNA remains: 48 bases, in frame from the first base. Relative to germline, V is 3 bases shorter and J is 2 bases shorter, with 15 bases between their ends. CDR1 MGHDK and CDR2 SYGVNS are derived from the germline V gene. The sequencer was an Illumina NovaSeq 6000. cDNA libraries for TCRalpha and TCRbeta were prepared by 5'RACE using constant-segment primers, with sample barcodes and unique molecular identifiers added. Trizol reagent was used to extract RNA from every sample. The libraries were amplified in two PCR steps, and the second step added a second sample barcode and Illumina TruSeq adapters. Sequencing of libraries was performed on an Illumina NovaSeq with 2 x 150 bp paired-end reads. As for the authors' bioinformatics: The reads were demultiplexed and collapsed into UMI-guided consensus sequences using migec v1.2.7. With mixcr v2.1.11, UMI consensuses were aligned to TRA and TRB V and J templates and assembled into clonotypes. A clonotype was counted as expanded or contracted only if both edgeR and NoisET called the change significant, with noise models trained on biological replicates. For edgeR calls, a false discovery rate-adjusted p below 0.01 and a log2 fold-change threshold of 1 were applied. As an exploratory analysis of dynamics, max-normalized trajectories of the 1000 most abundant clonotypes were examined by PCA with hierarchical clustering. Separately sequenced CD4+ and CD8+ repertoires were used to assign a CD4 or CD8 phenotype to each responding clone. TCRdb took the public reads, trimmed them with fastp at Q25, ran MiXCR for clone calling and kept in-frame beta chains. Each entry is one CDR3 protein sequence, shown with its most common DNA and genes. TCRdb, not the authors, supplied the V and J calls. This sample lists roughly 180,000 distinct CDR3 sequences; around a sixth were detected once. The ten largest clones capture roughly 3.9% of the sample.

PBMCs were isolated by Ficoll-Paque density gradient centrifugation. Overall study outcomes, separate from this receptor: Contracting CD4+ clones turned up mainly in the CM and EM memory subsets, whereas EMRA was where CD8+ clones were enriched. Balanced CD4/CD8 phenotypes were observed for clones contracting from day 15 to 85, whereas a bias towards CD4+ was observed for a second wave of clones expanding from day 15 to 37. Only two mild cases were covered in the study, and larger cohorts including severe cases with pre-infection samples were considered necessary. Whether the second-wave clones peaking on day 37 were SARS-CoV-2 specific was not confirmed. Some responding clones were detected in pre-infection memory, which suggested that pre-existing cross-reactive memory T cells had joined the SARS-CoV-2 response.

The receptor chain draws on TRBV25-1 and TRBJ2-3; the D gene remains uncertain. The sequencing input was PBMCs or a T cell subset sorted from them (not recorded which). This receptor was identified in a young man who had mild COVID-19 (a few samples of this study predate the infection). The sample titles of this study are shuffled in the database, so cell type and time point are left out; the donor was told from shared clones. The CDR3 region has the sequence CASSDPQAYPTDTQYF. In nucleotide form, the sequence is TGTGCCAGCAGTGATCCCCAGGCCTATCCCACAGATACGCAGTATTTT.